This entry lists 15 T cell receptor beta chains sequenced from one sample in a study of early T cells in non-severe SARS-CoV-2 infection. TCRdb fed the 5' RACE reads into MiXCR, producing one record per CDR3 protein. The table includes about 68,000 distinct CDR3 sequences, about 11% detected once. The material sequenced was whole blood. These receptors originate from an adult who was a healthcare worker with PCR-confirmed SARS-CoV-2 infection or an uninfected control (not recorded which).

Ten or more counts support this clonotype. The chain recombines TRBV6-2 or TRBV6-3 with TRBJ2-1; D gene ambiguous. This CDR3 is 14 amino acids long. Germline V gives CDR1 MNHEY, CDR2 SVGEGT. V lost 3 bases, J lost 6 bases, and 12 bases lay in between. The DNA for the CDR3 is TGTGCCAGCAGTTATCAAGGAAGCCCCAATGAGCAGTTCTTC. This sequence encodes CASSYQGSPNEQFF.

This chain uses TRBV3-1 with TRBJ2-7, with D possibly TRBD1 on 6 matching bases. Germline-derived CDR1 and CDR2 are LGHDT and YNNKEL (reference sequence). CDR3 length: 15 amino acids. Trimming removed 5 bases from V and 6 bases from J, with 20 bases in between. The CDR3 DNA reads TGTGCCAGCAGCGCCATGGGGGCGGGTGACCCCGAGCAGTACTTC. Its translation is CASSAMGAGDPEQYF.

At least ten counts were recorded for this clonotype. The chain joins TRBV12-3 or TRBV12-4 to TRBJ2-3; no reliable D call. Trimming stripped 7 bases from V and 5 bases from J, with 10 bases between. The CDR3 is made up of 12 amino acids. The chain's CDR3 is CASKQSGDTQYF. The CDR3 DNA reads TGTGCCAGCAAGCAAAGTGGAGATACGCAGTATTTT.

Only a few counts were recorded for this clonotype. V and J are TRBV10-3 and TRBJ2-7, with D possibly matching TRBD1 (6 bases). This CDR3 has 16 amino acids. CDR1 and CDR2 from the germline V gene are ENHRY and SYGVKD. Trimming took 2 bases from V and 1 from J, leaving 15 bases between them. The CDR3 DNA sequence: TGTGCCATCAGTGAGCCAATACAGGGTTCGTCCTACGAGCAGTACTTC. This translates into CAISEPIQGSSYEQYF.

This clonotype was observed a handful of times. The chain links TRBV10-3 to TRBJ2-7; possibly TRBD1 for D (5 bases). The CDR3 extends over 15 amino acids. Trimming stripped 0 bases from V and 2 bases from J, with 11 bases between. CDR1 ENHRY and CDR2 SYGVKD come from the germline V gene. CDR3 in amino acids: CAISESSRATYEQYF. Written as DNA, the CDR3 is TGTGCCATCAGTGAGTCGTCCAGGGCCACCTACGAGCAGTACTTC.

This chain uses TRBV6-4 with TRBJ2-7; D gene uncertain. CDR1 and CDR2 (germline): MRHNA, SNTAGT. The V and J ends lost 2 bases and 3 bases respectively, with 14 bases between them. The length of the CDR3 is 15 residues. The CDR3 DNA reads as TGTGCCAGCAGTGACCTACGTACCTCTCTCTACGAGCAGTACTTC. It translates to CASSDLRTSLYEQYF.

The table lists this clonotype with many counts. This rearrangement joins TRBV3-1 to TRBJ1-1; D is perhaps TRBD1 (5 bases). The CDR3 totals 14 residues. V lost 2 bases and J 5 bases, leaving 12 bases between the germline ends. Germline V gene data show CDR1 as LGHDT and CDR2 as YNNKEL (reference sequence). As DNA, the CDR3 is TGTGCCAGCAGCCAATCTCTTGGGGGAACTGAAGCTTTCTTT. Encoded protein: CASSQSLGGTEAFF.

The chain combines TRBV7-9 with TRBJ2-5; 7 bases are a match to TRBD2. Germline loops: CDR1 SEHNR, CDR2 FQNEAQ (reference sequence). V shed 8 bases, J shed 6 bases, and the junction held 6 bases outside the gene matches. The CDR3 contains 12 residues. CDR3 protein: CASSREVQTQYF. The CDR3 DNA reads TGTGCCAGCTCACGGGAGGTGCAGACCCAGTACTTC.

The chain combines TRBV5-1 with TRBJ1-2; D is undetermined. This CDR3 comprises 14 residues. Looked up from germline, CDR1 is SGHRS and CDR2 is YFSETQ. Trimming left V 0 bases short and J 4 bases short, with 10 bases between. The chain's CDR3 is CASSLDPGPYGYTF. The CDR3 nucleotides are TGCGCCAGCAGCTTGGACCCCGGACCCTATGGCTACACCTTC.

The J gene is TRBJ2-7, the V gene TRBV25-1; D unresolved. Germline CDR1 is MGHDK and CDR2 is SYGVNS. The V end lost 5 bases, the J end lost 2 bases, and 13 bases lay between the germline ends. The CDR3 is made up of 14 amino acids. For the CDR3, the DNA is TGTGCCAGCAGTCTCTCAGGTACTCCCTACGAGCAGTACTTC. It yields the protein CASSLSGTPYEQYF.

This clonotype was found a few times. This chain links TRBV12-3 or TRBV12-4 with TRBJ2-5, with D perhaps TRBD2 (6 bases). V lost 6 bases, J lost 3 bases, and 20 bases lay in between. The CDR3 extends over 16 amino acids. CDR3 in amino acids: CASRSSRGMFKETQYF. In DNA form, the CDR3 reads TGTGCCAGCAGATCCTCCCGGGGGATGTTTAAAGAGACCCAGTACTTC.

This clonotype was recorded at least ten times. The chain couples TRBV5-1 to TRBJ2-7; D possibly corresponds to TRBD1 (5 bases). This CDR3 has 15 amino acids. Per the germline V gene, CDR1 is SGHRS and CDR2 is YFSETQ. V was shortened by 5 bases and J by 6 bases, with 21 bases between the two germline ends. In DNA form, the CDR3 reads TGCGCCAGCAGTTACCAAGGGGTGGTAAGTGGCGAGCAGTACTTC. Its translation is CASSYQGVVSGEQYF.

The sample holds a few counts of this clonotype. This sequence joins TRBV19 and TRBJ1-2; D is perhaps TRBD1 (5 bases). The CDR3 is 12 residues long. V shed 5 bases and J shed 6 bases, with 10 bases lying between them. Germline CDR1 LNHDA, CDR2 SQIVND (reference sequence). CDR3 nucleotides: TGTGCCAGTAGTGCTCAGGGTCATGGCTACACCTTC. It specifies CASSAQGHGYTF.

Sample share makes this clonotype medium-sized. The chain couples TRBV5-1 to TRBJ2-1, with no clear D. The ends were cut back, 0 bases at V and 7 bases at J, with 5 bases in the middle. This CDR3 comprises 12 residues. The V gene's germline CDR1 is SGHRS and CDR2 YFSETQ. The CDR3 sequence is CASSLGRNEQFF. The CDR3 region has the DNA TGCGCCAGCAGCTTGGGGCGAAATGAGCAGTTCTTC.

This clonotype was seen many times. The chain recombines TRBV29-1 with TRBJ2-1, with a possible D match to TRBD2 (6 bases). This CDR3 has 15 amino acids. Germline CDR1 SQVTM, CDR2 ANQGSEA. The ends were cut back, 4 bases at V and 8 bases at J, with 21 bases in the middle. CDR3 sequence (DNA): TGCAGCGTTGGGGACGGCGGGATCGTCGACCATGAGCAGTTCTTC. Amino acid sequence: CSVGDGGIVDHEQFF.